This T cell receptor (beta chain) originates from a study of blood T cell repertoires in COVID-19. V lost 4 bases and J 0 bases, leaving 7 bases between the germline ends. This CDR3 spans 14 amino acids. CDR1 and CDR2 (germline): SNHLY, FYNNEI. Clones were read by immunoSEQ multiplex PCR, and TCRdb kept only the in-frame ones, dropping some. The table shows 250,000 to 350,000 clones, with around nine tenths occurring only once. This chain connects TRBV2 to TRBJ1-3; possibly TRBD1 for D (5 bases). This clonotype was obtained from a woman aged 30 to 39 with COVID-19, enrolled during active disease. The material sequenced was peripheral blood. In DNA form, the CDR3 reads TGTGCCAGCAGTGGGCAGGGCTCTGGAAACACCATATATTTT. Translation gives CASSGQGSGNTIYF.